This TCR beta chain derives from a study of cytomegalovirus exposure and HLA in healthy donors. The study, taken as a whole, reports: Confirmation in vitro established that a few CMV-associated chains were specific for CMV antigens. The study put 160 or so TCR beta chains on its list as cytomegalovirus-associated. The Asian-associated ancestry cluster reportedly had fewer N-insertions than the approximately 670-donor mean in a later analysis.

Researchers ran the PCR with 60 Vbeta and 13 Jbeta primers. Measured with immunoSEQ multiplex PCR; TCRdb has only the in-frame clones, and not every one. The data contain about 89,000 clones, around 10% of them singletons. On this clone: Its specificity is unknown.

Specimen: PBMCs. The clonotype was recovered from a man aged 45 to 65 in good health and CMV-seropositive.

The CDR3 region has the DNA TGTGCCGGCTCGGGACAGGGTGGATCACCCCTCCACTTT. Residues: CAGSGQGGSPLHF. The V call is TRBV2, the J call TRBJ1-6, with 9 bases fitting TRBD1. CDR3 length: 13 residues. The germline V gene encodes CDR1 SNHLY and CDR2 FYNNEI. Unmatched junction bases numbered 9, after V lost 11 bases and J lost 10 bases.